This T cell receptor (beta chain) is drawn from a study of CD8 T cells in Susac syndrome. Sequencing of TCR beta covered CD8+ and CD4+ T cells obtained from blood. The CDR3 is 15 residues long. V lost 1 base and J 2 bases, leaving 10 bases between the germline ends. Germline V lookup: CDR1 SNHLY, CDR2 FYNNEI. Random hexamers primed reverse transcription of about 0.45 to 1 ug RNA. TCRdb reprocessed the immunoSEQ multiplex PCR reads via MiXCR and lists one record per CDR3 protein. The profile shows some 130,000 distinct CDR3 sequences, over 90% of them singletons. The chain is built from TRBV2 and TRBJ2-3; possibly TRBD1 or TRBD2 for D (5 bases each). Material for sequencing was CD8+ T cells from PBMCs. This sequence originates from a human donor with Susac syndrome. CDR3 sequence (DNA): TGTGCCAGCAGTGAAGGGGGACCGCTCACAGATACGCAGTATTTT. It codes for CASSEGGPLTDTQYF.